The following is a T cell receptor beta chain sequence with its context. Its antigen is undetermined. The repertoire was sequenced with immunoSEQ multiplex PCR; TCRdb's copy has only in-frame clones and lacks some. In the table there are approximately 70,000 clones, 93% of which are singletons. The CDR3 spans 16 residues. V was trimmed by 6 bases and J by 0 bases, leaving 16 bases between them. Germline CDR1 SNHLY, CDR2 FYNNEI. This sample is drawn from a study of PD-1 blockade in classical Hodgkin lymphoma. Study observations and caveats: Nothing has yet pinned down what causes the repertoire differences, possibly disease activity or prior therapy. TCR diversity at baseline was reported to be reduced in newly diagnosed patients relative to healthy donors.

Time point defined: newly diagnosed, previously untreated cHL patient sample. PBMCs from untreated, newly diagnosed classical Hodgkin lymphoma were comparison samples. The gene calls are TRBV2 and TRBJ2-3; TRBD1 is a possible D gene (6 bases). Sequenced: peripheral blood mononuclear cells (PBMCs). This TCR was recovered from a human donor with classical Hodgkin lymphoma. CDR3: CASSPDRLTSTDTQYF. The CDR3 nucleotides read TGTGCCAGCAGCCCCGACAGGTTAACTAGCACAGATACGCAGTATTTT.